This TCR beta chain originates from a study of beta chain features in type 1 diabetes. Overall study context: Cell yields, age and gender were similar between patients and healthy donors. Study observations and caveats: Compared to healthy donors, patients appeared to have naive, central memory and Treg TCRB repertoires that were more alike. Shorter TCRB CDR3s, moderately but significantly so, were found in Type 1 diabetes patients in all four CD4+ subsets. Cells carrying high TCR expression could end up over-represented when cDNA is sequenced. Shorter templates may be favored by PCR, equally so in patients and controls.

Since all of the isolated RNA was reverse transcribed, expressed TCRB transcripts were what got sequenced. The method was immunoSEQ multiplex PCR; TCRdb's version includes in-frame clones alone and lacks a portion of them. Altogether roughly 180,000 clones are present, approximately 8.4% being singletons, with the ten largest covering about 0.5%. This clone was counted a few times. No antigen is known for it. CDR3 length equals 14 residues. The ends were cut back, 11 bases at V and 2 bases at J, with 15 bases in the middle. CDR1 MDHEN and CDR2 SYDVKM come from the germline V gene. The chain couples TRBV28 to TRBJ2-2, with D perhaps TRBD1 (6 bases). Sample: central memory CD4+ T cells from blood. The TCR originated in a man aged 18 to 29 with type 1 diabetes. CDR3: CACSRQVNTGELFF. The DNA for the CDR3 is TGTGCCTGTTCAAGACAGGTCAACACCGGGGAGCTGTTTTTT.